Below are 32 T cell receptor beta chains sequenced from a single sample in a study of OX40 agonist ivuxolimab in advanced cancers. Here immunoSEQ multiplex PCR was the method, and the copy in TCRdb shows in-frame clones only, minus some. The sample lists 60,000 or so clones, about 87% occurring once. The source material was CD4+ or CD8+ T cells sorted from blood, sampled in a trial of the OX40 agonist ivuxolimab. These receptors were collected from an adult with an advanced solid tumor such as melanoma, head and neck, liver or kidney cancer.

The chain recombines TRBV7-2 with TRBJ1-2; 9 bases are shared with TRBD1. The CDR3 is 13 residues long. Germline V gene lookup returns CDR1 SGHTA and CDR2 FQGNSA. Trimming at V came to 5 bases and at J to 9 bases, leaving 7 bases not matched to a gene. CDR3 region: CASSGGQGTSYTF. The CDR3 bases are TGTGCCAGCAGCGGAGGACAGGGGACGAGCTACACCTTC.

This sequence joins TRBV5-6 and TRBJ2-5; D is unclear. The CDR3 sequence is 12 residues long. The germline gives CDR1 SGHDT, CDR2 YYEEEE. The ends were cut back, 0 bases at V and 5 bases at J, with 5 bases in the middle. The CDR3 DNA sequence: TGTGCCAGCAGCTTGGTGGGGGAGACCCAGTACTTC. Its protein is CASSLVGETQYF.

This clone was observed a few times. The chain uses TRBV30 and TRBJ1-1; TRBD1 matches at 7 bases. With V trimmed by 2 bases and J by 3 bases, 9 bases remained unmatched. Germline-derived CDR1 and CDR2 are GTSNPN and SVGIG (reference sequence). CDR3 length equals 15 residues. The CDR3 spells CAWSPHRTGHTEAFF. CDR3 sequence (DNA): TGTGCCTGGAGTCCCCACCGGACAGGCCACACTGAAGCTTTCTTT.

The chain recombines TRBV9 with TRBJ2-3, with a possible D match to TRBD2 (6 bases). The germline CDR1 and CDR2 sequences are SGDLS and YYNGEE. V was pared by 4 bases and J by 6 bases, with 15 bases between. This CDR3 contains 14 residues. CDR3 loop: CASSLPGGQDTQYF. The CDR3 DNA is TGTGCCAGCAGCCTCCCCGGGGGTCAGGATACGCAGTATTTT.

The V gene is TRBV30, the J gene TRBJ2-6, with a tentative D call TRBD2 (5 bases). The CDR3 loop spans 15 amino acids. Per germline, CDR1 GTSNPN and CDR2 SVGIG (reference sequence). Trimming took 5 bases from V and 0 from J, leaving 11 bases between them. The CDR3 bases are TGTGCCTGGGCTGGACTGAGCTCTGGGGCCAACGTCCTGACTTTC. Its translation: CAWAGLSSGANVLTF.

In its sample, this clone was seen once. The chain uses TRBV19 and TRBJ2-2; 12 bases are shared with TRBD2. The length of the CDR3 is 17 residues. Per germline, CDR1 LNHDA and CDR2 SQIVND (reference sequence). Germline trimming cut 4 bases from V and 7 bases from J; bases unmatched to any gene: 10. CDR3 amino acids: CASSTRTSGTSDGELFF. For the CDR3, the DNA is TGTGCCAGTAGTACCAGGACTAGCGGGACGTCCGACGGGGAGCTGTTTTTT.

J is TRBJ1-2 and V is TRBV25-1; maybe TRBD1 (6 bases). Per the germline V gene, CDR1 is MGHDK and CDR2 is SYGVNS. This CDR3 spans 16 amino acids. V gave up 1 base and J gave up 4 bases, with 16 bases separating them. As DNA, the CDR3 is TGTGCCAGCAGTGAATTTAGGGCAGGGGCCATCTATGGCTACACCTTC. As protein: CASSEFRAGAIYGYTF.

The chain is built from TRBV5-1 and TRBJ2-5; 14 bases are a match to TRBD2. The CDR3 extends over 19 amino acids. Trimming cost V 1 base and J 2 bases; bases outside gene matches: 10. Looked up from germline, CDR1 is SGHRS and CDR2 is YFSETQ. CDR3 sequence reads: CASSLTGGTSGSLQETQYF. The CDR3 DNA reads TGCGCCAGCAGCTTGACCGGAGGGACTAGCGGGAGTTTGCAAGAGACCCAGTACTTC.

The genes are TRBV11-2 and TRBJ1-4; perhaps TRBD1 as D (6 bases). Germline lookup yields CDR1 SGHAT and CDR2 FQNNGV. This CDR3 comprises 16 residues. V lost 5 bases and J lost 6, with 19 bases in between. The CDR3 region is CASSRPRDRLDEKLFF. The DNA of the CDR3 is TGTGCCAGCAGCCGCCCTCGCGACAGGTTAGATGAAAAACTGTTTTTT.

This sequence joins TRBV2 and TRBJ2-2; D gene uncertain. V was clipped by 8 bases and J by 4 bases, with 14 bases between them. The length of the CDR3 is 14 residues. Germline CDR1 is SNHLY and CDR2 is FYNNEI. The CDR3 bases are TGTGCCAGCTCGACGGTACTTGGCACCGGGGAGCTGTTTTTT. It translates to CASSTVLGTGELFF.

The chain couples TRBV12-5 to TRBJ2-3; 8 bases are shared with TRBD2. Trimming removed 1 base from V and 1 base from J; junction bases left unmatched: 1. From germline, CDR1 is LGHNT and CDR2 FRNRAP. The CDR3 has 15 residues. CDR3 nucleotide sequence: TGTGCTAGTGGTTTGGGAGCGGGGGGCACAGATACGCAGTATTTT. Residues: CASGLGAGGTDTQYF.

The rearrangement joins TRBV2 to TRBJ1-2; 10 bases are shared with TRBD1. V shed 6 bases, J shed 8 bases, and the junction held 9 bases outside the gene matches. The V gene's germline CDR1 is SNHLY and CDR2 FYNNEI. The CDR3 extends over 14 amino acids. In DNA form, the CDR3 reads TGTGCCAGCAGGGAGCGACAGGGGGCGGGGGGCTACACCTTC. This encodes CASRERQGAGGYTF.

This clone was recorded many times. The chain couples TRBV19 to TRBJ1-1; no reliable D call. This CDR3 region has 11 residues. CDR1 is LNHDA and CDR2 is SQIVND in the germline V gene (reference sequence). The V end lost 3 bases, the J end lost 8 bases, and 7 bases lay between the germline ends. CDR3 amino acids: CASSIRVEAFF. In DNA, the CDR3 is TGTGCCAGTAGTATTCGGGTAGAAGCTTTCTTT. Looking up the rest from reference TRBV19 and TRBJ1-1 gives the full variable domain: DGGITQSPKYLFRKEGQNVTLSCEQNLNHDAMYWYRQDPGQGLRLIYYSQIVNDFQKGDIAEGYSVSREKKESFPLTVTSAQKNPTAFYLCASSIRVEAFFGQGTRLTVV.

Written as DNA, the CDR3 is TGTGCCAGCAGCCCCTCCTCGCTGGCAGGGTCCTACGAGCAGTACTTC. Protein product: CASSPSSLAGSYEQYF. The chain is built from TRBV7-2 and TRBJ2-7; a weak D match, TRBD1 (5 bases). The V gene lost 5 bases and the J gene lost 1 base, with 18 bases spanning the gap. From germline, CDR1 is SGHTA and CDR2 FQGNSA. This CDR3 is 16 amino acids long.

The chain carries TRBV27 and TRBJ1-2; 7 bases match TRBD1. This CDR3 is built from 14 residues. The J segment lost 8 bases and the V segment lost 6 bases, leaving 12 bases of the junction unmatched. Germline CDR1 and CDR2: MNHEY and SMNVEV (reference sequence). In nucleotides, the CDR3 is TGTGCCAGCAGCCCGGTAGGGGGCGAAGGGGGCTACACCTTC. Protein product: CASSPVGGEGGYTF.

This rearrangement joins TRBV9 to TRBJ1-6; D uncertain. This CDR3 spans 12 amino acids. Deletions cut 0 bases from V and 8 bases from J, with 3 bases between. Germline CDR1 reads SGDLS; CDR2 reads YYNGEE. CDR3 protein: CASSVGDSPLHF. The CDR3 bases are TGTGCCAGCAGCGTAGGGGATTCACCCCTCCACTTT. Full variable domain (remainder filled in from reference TRBV9 and TRBJ1-6): DSGVTQTPKHLITATGQRVTLRCSPRSGDLSVYWYQQSLDQGLQFLIQYYNGEERAKGNILERFSAQQFPDLHSELNLSSLELGDSALYFCASSVGDSPLHFGNGTRLTVT.

The chain carries TRBV27 and TRBJ2-6; D is perhaps TRBD1 (5 bases). The CDR3 consists of 14 residues. V was trimmed by 7 bases and J by 0 bases, leaving 7 bases between them. Germline assignment: CDR1 MNHEY and CDR2 SMNVEV (reference sequence). The CDR3 sequence: CASTGFSGANVLTF. The CDR3 DNA follows: TGTGCCAGCACAGGGTTCTCTGGGGCCAACGTCCTGACTTTC.

V usage is TRBV18 and J usage is TRBJ2-1; D is undetermined. Trimming stripped 0 bases from V and 8 bases from J, with 11 bases between. Germline V gene data show CDR1 as KGHSH and CDR2 as LQKENI. The CDR3 contains 14 residues. CDR3 nucleotides: TGTGCCAGCTCACCACCGATTAGTTCCGATGAGCAGTTCTTC. This translates into CASSPPISSDEQFF.

CDR3 in DNA: TGTGCCAGCAGTTCCTTAGGGGGGGGGAATGCTAATGAAAAACTGTTTTTT. As protein: CASSSLGGGNANEKLFF. The chain has TRBV28 and TRBJ1-4, with D tentatively TRBD1 (6 bases). CDR1 is MDHEN, CDR2 SYDVKM, per germline. The CDR3 is 17 amino acids. V was trimmed by 4 bases and J by 3 bases, leaving 18 bases between them.

Only a few counts were recorded for this clone. The CDR3 region is CASSPSPGDNEKLFF. In DNA, the CDR3 is TGTGCCAGCAGTCCCTCCCCGGGAGATAATGAAAAACTGTTTTTT. The chain has TRBV7-2 and TRBJ1-4; D remains unclear. Trimming pared 6 bases from V and 4 bases from J, leaving 15 bases between. CDR3 length: 15 residues. Germline loops: CDR1 SGHTA, CDR2 FQGNSA.

This clone was found once. The V call is TRBV5-1, the J call TRBJ1-4; D not resolved. The length of the CDR3 is 14 residues. The V gene's germline CDR1 is SGHRS and CDR2 YFSETQ. With 2 bases removed from V and 0 bases from J, the gap between germline ends came to 5 bases. The CDR3, as DNA: TGCGCCAGCAGCTTCGACTCAACTAATGAAAAACTGTTTTTT. It codes for CASSFDSTNEKLFF.

The chain joins TRBV4-2 to TRBJ1-5, with D hard to call. Between the trimmed V and J ends, which lost 3 bases and 0 bases, there was a span of 18 bases. The CDR3 extends over 18 amino acids. Germline CDR1 reads LGHNA; CDR2 reads YNFKEQ. The CDR3 region is CASSQESVGFYSNQPQHF. Here the CDR3 DNA reads TGTGCCAGCAGCCAGGAAAGCGTCGGGTTTTATAGCAATCAGCCCCAGCATTTT.

The V gene is TRBV18, the J gene TRBJ2-7, with TRBD1 matching 8 bases. The CDR3 length is 16 residues. The germline V gene encodes CDR1 KGHSH and CDR2 LQKENI. Trimming took 0 bases from V and 2 from J; bases not matched to a gene: 6. In DNA form, the CDR3 reads TGTGCCAGCTCACCACCGGTAGGACAGGGCCCCTACGAGCAGTACTTC. This codes for CASSPPVGQGPYEQYF.

In regard to this clone: One end of the junction fails to match germline, which may point to a read error. This sequence joins TRBV2 and TRBJ2-3; TRBD1 matches 8 bases. CDR1 SNHLY and CDR2 FYNNEI come from the germline V gene. The CDR3 runs to 12 residues. The CDR3 loop reads CASGDRGETQYF. The DNA for the CDR3 is TGTGCCAGCGGTGACAGGGGCGAGACGCAGTATTTT.

J is TRBJ2-5 and V is TRBV7-9; D unclear. The CDR3 is 12 residues long. Per the germline V gene, CDR1 is SEHNR and CDR2 is FQNEAQ (reference sequence). The V and J ends lost 4 bases and 4 bases respectively, with 7 bases between them. DNA of the CDR3: TGTGCCAGCAGCTGGACGGGAGAGACCCAGTACTTC. It yields the protein CASSWTGETQYF.

The rearrangement joins TRBV7-2 to TRBJ2-7, with TRBD2 matching over 12 bases. After removal of 11 bases from V and 2 bases from J, the junction contained 7 bases not matched to a gene. This CDR3 comprises 14 residues. Germline V gives CDR1 SGHTA, CDR2 FQGNSA. For the CDR3, the DNA is TGTGCCTCGGGCGCTAGCGGGGGGGCCTACGAGCAGTACTTC. This codes for CASGASGGAYEQYF.

This rearrangement joins TRBV5-1 to TRBJ2-3; D may be TRBD1 (6 bases). The V end lost 4 bases, the J end lost 0 bases, and 15 bases lay between the germline ends. CDR1 and CDR2 from the germline V gene are SGHRS and YFSETQ. This CDR3 contains 16 residues. CDR3 protein: CASSPRPGDSTDTQYF. CDR3 sequence (DNA): TGCGCCAGCAGCCCCCGTCCAGGGGACAGCACAGATACGCAGTATTTT.

V is TRBV4-3 and J is TRBJ2-2, with D possibly being TRBD2 (5 bases). Germline V gives CDR1 LGHNA, CDR2 YSLEER. Trimming cost V 0 bases and J 4 bases, with 12 bases left between them. This CDR3 contains 16 residues. CDR3: CASSQENLGSTGELFF. The CDR3 DNA reads as TGCGCCAGCAGCCAAGAGAATCTAGGGAGCACCGGGGAGCTGTTTTTT.

This chain links TRBV4-3 with TRBJ1-2, with 8 bases aligning to TRBD1. This CDR3 region has 13 residues. CDR1 and CDR2 from the germline V gene are LGHNA and YSLEER. The J segment lost 7 bases and the V segment lost 5 bases, leaving 6 bases of the junction unmatched. CDR3 coding DNA: TGCGCCAGCAGCAACTGGACAGGGTCTGGCTACACCTTC. Residues: CASSNWTGSGYTF.

This clone was found a few times. The V gene is TRBV2, the J gene TRBJ1-1; D is undetermined. The CDR3 is 12 amino acids. In germline, CDR1 is SNHLY, CDR2 FYNNEI. Trimming stripped 0 bases from V and 11 bases from J, with 10 bases between. The CDR3 DNA sequence: TGTGCCAGCAGTGAAGCGCTTAGAGGGGCTTTCTTT. Translating gives CASSEALRGAFF.

This chain uses TRBV5-5 with TRBJ1-1; 8 nucleotides line up with TRBD1. This CDR3 comprises 16 residues. CDR1 is SGHKS, CDR2 YYEKEE, per germline (reference sequence). J gave up 0 bases and V 4 bases, and 8 bases lay outside the gene matches. DNA of the CDR3: TGTGCCAGCAGCCCCCGGGACAGGAGTTTGAACACTGAAGCTTTCTTT. Translating gives CASSPRDRSLNTEAFF.

This clone has a handful of counts. V usage is TRBV28 and J usage is TRBJ1-1, with a weak D call TRBD1 (6 bases). The germline V gene encodes CDR1 MDHEN and CDR2 SYDVKM. The length of the CDR3 is 15 residues. Deletions cut 4 bases from V and 3 bases from J, with 15 bases between. The CDR3 coding sequence is TGTGCCAGCAGTTCACCCTCGGGGGCAGACACTGAAGCTTTCTTT. Its protein product is CASSSPSGADTEAFF.